Listed below are T cell receptor beta chains from one sample, sequenced in a study of OX40 agonist ivuxolimab in advanced cancers. The assay was immunoSEQ multiplex PCR, and TCRdb's table has in-frame clones only and misses some. Among 25,000 to 35,000 clones listed, about 82% were seen once. This specimen was CD4+ or CD8+ T cells sorted from blood, taken in a trial of the OX40 agonist ivuxolimab. These receptors were taken from an adult with an advanced solid tumor such as melanoma, head and neck, liver or kidney cancer. CDR3s include the opening cysteine and the closing phenylalanine or tryptophan. D genes are given only for firm matches. Some rows have no size entry. The others give once, few or many, or a class for an expanded clone.

V	J	size	D	CDR3
TRBV6-5	TRBJ1-2	-	TRBD1	CASRGQGDYGYTF
TRBV6-6	TRBJ2-7	-	-	CASSLQGSYEQYF
TRBV7-3	TRBJ2-1	-	TRBD2	CASSLKWSGGSSYNEQFF
TRBV7-7	TRBJ2-2	-	-	CASSFAGGELFF
TRBV5-1	TRBJ2-1	medium-sized	TRBD1	CASSRTGSGNEQFF
TRBV11-2	TRBJ2-1	-	TRBD2	CASSLTSGEYNEQFF
TRBV28	TRBJ1-1	medium-sized	TRBD1	CASSPQGTGMNTEAFF
TRBV6-6	TRBJ2-2	-	-	CASSLITGELFF
TRBV9	TRBJ1-4	-	-	CASSAGEGATNEKLFF
TRBV5-1	TRBJ1-4	-	TRBD1	CASSLNRGYNEKLFF
TRBV30	TRBJ2-2	-	TRBD1	CAWSVLTGGTGELFF
TRBV27	TRBJ1-5	once	-	CASSQWDNQPQHF
TRBV9	TRBJ2-1	-	TRBD2	CASSVGSGSYNEQFF
TRBV7-6	TRBJ2-5	-	TRBD1	CASSLGDRWETQYF
TRBV6-1	TRBJ2-1	-	TRBD2	CASSSSGSSYNEQFF
TRBV28	TRBJ2-7	-	TRBD1	CASSRPTGGAQRELYEQYF
TRBV2	TRBJ1-1	-	-	CASSEFHPPNTEAFF
TRBV6-1	TRBJ2-7	-	TRBD2	CASSEARGAEQYF
TRBV5-6	TRBJ1-5	-	TRBD1	CASSLQGRPQHF
TRBV11-2	TRBJ2-3	-	TRBD2	CASSLEASGRGDTQYF
TRBV27	TRBJ1-2	-	-	CASSWNTNYGYTF
TRBV6-1	TRBJ1-2	-	-	CASSEAGGPYGYTF
TRBV30	TRBJ2-2	-	TRBD1	CAWNLKTGMDGELFF
TRBV10-3	TRBJ1-5	-	-	CAISEGTASNQPQHF
TRBV4-1	TRBJ2-5	-	-	CASSQDLRTQYF
TRBV11-2	TRBJ2-3	-	-	CASSLAGRGPDTQYF
TRBV9	TRBJ2-7	-	-	CASSAEPGQAYEQYF
TRBV27	TRBJ2-3	-	TRBD2	CASSLSAGDFTDTQYF
TRBV4-1	TRBJ2-1	-	TRBD2	CASSSIAGVGEQFF
TRBV30	TRBJ2-7	once	-	CAWTFRDKAYEQYF
TRBV7-9	TRBJ1-3	-	-	CASRGFGNTIYF
TRBV11-2	TRBJ2-1	-	TRBD2	CASRSASGVYNEQFF
TRBV30	TRBJ2-5	-	-	CAWSPGTFGETQYF
TRBV2	TRBJ1-5	-	TRBD1	CASSVPGQGARSNQPQHF
TRBV4-2	TRBJ1-5	-	TRBD1	CASSQDRGTGINQPQHF
TRBV19	TRBJ1-2	-	TRBD1	CASSPLGQYGYTF
TRBV28	TRBJ2-7	few	-	CATALGEQYF
TRBV13	TRBJ2-2	-	TRBD1	CASSSSTGGGDTGELFF
TRBV10-3	TRBJ2-1	-	TRBD1	CAIKDRGYNEQFF
TRBV5-6	TRBJ1-3	-	-	CASSLQAGRQSGNTIYF
TRBV2	TRBJ2-1	few	TRBD2	CASSPRAGGNGEQFF
TRBV27	TRBJ2-1	once	-	CASSLSRLAQQFF
TRBV4-1	TRBJ2-1	-	TRBD2	CASSQELAGGPYNEQFF